This TCR beta chain was recorded in a study of blood T cell repertoires in COVID-19. Study context: Sites across the United States, Italy and Spain contributed samples from acute and convalescent COVID-19. Nucleic acid was either cDNA or gDNA, and it came from T cells, B-cell-depleted T cells, or PBMCs.

The authors' processing: Scientists estimated how many nucleated cells there were by amplifying reference gene primers. The table came from immunoSEQ multiplex PCR; TCRdb's copy has only in-frame clones and leaves some out. The V and J calls and clone size were taken over from that table, and D and trimming were inferred from the DNA. In the table there are approximately 400,000 clones, 88% of which are singletons. As for this clone: Other DNA sequences in the same sample also yield this CDR3.

While infection was still active, Seattle patients were enrolled and then followed longitudinally. The ends were cut back, 4 bases at V and 0 bases at J, with 8 bases in the middle. The germline V gene has CDR1 SGHRS and CDR2 YFSETQ. The CDR3 covers 15 residues. The sequencing input was peripheral blood. The origin of this receptor is a woman aged 50 to 60 with COVID-19, enrolled during active disease. The chain has TRBV5-1 and TRBJ2-6, with D possibly matching TRBD1 (6 bases). DNA for the CDR3: TGCGCCAGCAGCCCGGACAGCTCTGGGGCCAACGTCCTGACTTTC. Amino acid sequence: CASSPDSSGANVLTF.